The clone carrying this T cell receptor (beta chain) was detected a few times. Its specificity is not known. Between the trimmed V and J ends, which lost 4 bases and 2 bases, there was a span of 9 bases. Germline V lookup: CDR1 SGHDT, CDR2 YYEEEE. This CDR3 comprises 13 residues. Caucasian, healthy and from Russia, the donors were aged between 6 and 90. Extraction of total RNA produced a minimum of 5.5 micrograms from each sample. These data are taken from a study of blood T cells in healthy people across ages. Study conclusions and caveats: The diversity estimates, figures obtained from one million T cells, were considered underestimates. The fall in TCR beta diversity per million T cells was roughly linear with age.

Together with a sample-barcoded 5' primer, a J-beta primer mix was included in a second PCR lasting 7 to 11 cycles. TCRdb re-derived calls from the 5' RACE reads in MiXCR, one entry per CDR3 protein. The sample lists under 750,000 distinct CDR3 sequences; around 50% were seen once. The chain couples TRBV5-6 to TRBJ1-2; D uncertain. This clonotype was sampled from a man aged 80 or over in good health. Sequencing used blood. This chain's CDR3 is CASSEDLNYGYTF. As DNA, the CDR3 is TGTGCCAGCAGCGAGGACTTAAACTATGGCTACACCTTC.